A single sample is the source of the 7 T cell receptor beta chains below, sequenced in a study of CD4 and CD8 cells across lung adenocarcinoma regions. TCRdb reprocessed the PCR reads with MiXCR, giving one entry per CDR3 protein. The sample has about 27,000 distinct CDR3 sequences; around 53% are singletons. Sequencing was carried out using CD8+ T cells from the center of a lung tumor. These receptors all come from a male donor with lung adenocarcinoma. The CD4 and CD8 labels of this study may be unreliable.

Regarding this clonotype: Germline is not matched at one junction end, which may reflect a read error. The V call is TRBV6-1, the J call TRBJ2-3, with D possibly matching TRBD2 (5 bases). Germline CDR1 reads MNHNS; CDR2 reads SASEGT. The CDR3 is 15 residues long. The CDR3 sequence: CARGAEAVRTGEQFF. DNA for the CDR3: TGTGCCAGGGGTGCCGAGGCTGTGAGGACCGGGGAGCAGTTTTTT.

Worth noting for this clonotype: One junction end disagrees with the germline gene, perhaps due to a read error. V gene TRBV6-1 combines with J gene TRBJ2-3, with no clear D. The end of the DNA is better explained by TRBJ2-7, so the J call may be wrong. CDR3 length equals 14 residues. The germline gives CDR1 MNHNS, CDR2 SASEGT. This CDR3 reads CGSSGLRATDTQYF. Here the CDR3 DNA reads TGTGGCAGCAGTGGGCTGCGAGCCACAGATACGCAGTACTTC.

The J gene is TRBJ2-3, the V gene TRBV2, with 14 bases matching TRBD2. Per the germline V gene, CDR1 is SNHLY and CDR2 is FYNNEI. V was clipped by 6 bases and J by 1 base; unmatched bases: 3. The length of the CDR3 is 16 residues. Here the CDR3 reads CASRWGLAGGTDTQYF. The CDR3 DNA sequence: TGTGCCAGCAGGTGGGGACTAGCGGGAGGCACAGATACGCAGTATTTT.

There are many counts of this clonotype. The chain uses TRBV6-5 and TRBJ1-6; 7 nucleotides align to TRBD1. The V and J ends lost 0 bases and 6 bases, in that order; junction bases with no gene match: 5. CDR3 size: 16 residues. From germline, CDR1 is MNHEY and CDR2 SVGAGI. The CDR3: CASSYSLNRGNSPLHF. The CDR3 region has the DNA TGTGCCAGCAGTTACTCCCTAAACAGGGGTAATTCACCCCTCCACTTT.

This clonotype was recorded many times. The chain has TRBV6-4 and TRBJ2-3, with TRBD2 matching over 14 bases. The trim removed 5 bases at V and 11 bases at J, leaving 6 bases unmatched. The CDR3 extends over 14 amino acids. Germline CDR1 MRHNA, CDR2 SNTAGT. CDR3 nucleotides: TGTGCCAGCAGTATAGGGACTAGCGGGAGAATGCAGTATTTT. Its translation: CASSIGTSGRMQYF.

This clonotype occurred many times. The chain recombines TRBV15 with TRBJ2-1; D gene unclear. Trimming removed 0 bases at V and 5 bases at J, with 11 bases between. CDR1 is LNHNV, CDR2 YYDKDF, per germline (reference sequence). This CDR3 spans 15 amino acids. CDR3 sequence: CATSRDPTHHNEQFF. In nucleotides, the CDR3 is TGTGCCACCAGCAGAGACCCGACGCACCACAATGAGCAGTTCTTC.

This clonotype was detected once. A much larger clone differs from this one at a single base, so this may be a read error. This chain links TRBV4-1 with TRBJ2-1; D may be TRBD2 (7 bases). The CDR3 contains 15 residues. With 4 bases removed from V and 10 bases from J, the gap between germline ends came to 20 bases. Germline lookup yields CDR1 MGHRA and CDR2 YSYEKL. CDR3 loop: CASSREGGGSYEQFF. CDR3 bases: TGCGCCAGCAGCCGAGAGGGGGGAGGGAGCTACGAGCAGTTCTTC.